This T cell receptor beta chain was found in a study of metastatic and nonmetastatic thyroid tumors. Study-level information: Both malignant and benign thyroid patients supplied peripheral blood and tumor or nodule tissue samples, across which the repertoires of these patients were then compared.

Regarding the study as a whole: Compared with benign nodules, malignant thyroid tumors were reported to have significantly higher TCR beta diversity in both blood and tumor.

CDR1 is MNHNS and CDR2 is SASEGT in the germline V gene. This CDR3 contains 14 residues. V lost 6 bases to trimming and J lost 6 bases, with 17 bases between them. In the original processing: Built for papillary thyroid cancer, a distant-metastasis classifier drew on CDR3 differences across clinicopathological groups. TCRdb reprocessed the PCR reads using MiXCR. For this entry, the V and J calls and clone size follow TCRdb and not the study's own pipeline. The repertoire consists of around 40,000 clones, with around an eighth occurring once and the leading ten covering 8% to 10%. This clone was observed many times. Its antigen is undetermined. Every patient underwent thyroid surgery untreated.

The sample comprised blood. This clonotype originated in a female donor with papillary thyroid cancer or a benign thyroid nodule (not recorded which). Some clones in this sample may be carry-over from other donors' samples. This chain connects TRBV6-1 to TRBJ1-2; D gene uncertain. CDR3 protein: CASSSTQRRHGYTF. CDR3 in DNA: TGTGCCAGCAGCTCTACTCAAAGACGACATGGCTACACCTTC.